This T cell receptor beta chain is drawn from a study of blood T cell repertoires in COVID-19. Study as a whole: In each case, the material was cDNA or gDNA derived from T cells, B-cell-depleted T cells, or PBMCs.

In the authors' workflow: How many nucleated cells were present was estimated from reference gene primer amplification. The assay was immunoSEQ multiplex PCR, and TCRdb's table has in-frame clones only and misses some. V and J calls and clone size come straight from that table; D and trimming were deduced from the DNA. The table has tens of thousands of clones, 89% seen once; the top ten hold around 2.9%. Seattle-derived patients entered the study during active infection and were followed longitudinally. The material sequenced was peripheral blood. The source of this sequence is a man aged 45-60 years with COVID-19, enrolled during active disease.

This CDR3 reads CASSPTPSGGPDTQYF. The DNA for the CDR3 is TGTGCCAGCAGCCCAACCCCCAGCGGGGGTCCAGATACGCAGTATTTT. The J gene is TRBJ2-3, the V gene TRBV5-4, with TRBD2 matching over 8 bases. The CDR3 is made up of 16 amino acids. Trimming cost V 4 bases and J 4 bases; bases outside gene matches: 11. Germline V gene lookup returns CDR1 SGHNT and CDR2 YYREEE (reference sequence).